The 11 T cell receptor beta chains presented below share a single source sample, sequenced in a study of blood T cell repertoires in COVID-19. The method was immunoSEQ multiplex PCR; TCRdb's version includes in-frame clones alone and lacks a portion of them. Of some 48,000 clones listed, approximately 89% are singletons. The sample consisted of peripheral blood. These receptors originate from a woman of 80 years or more with acute or convalescent COVID-19.

The chain is built from TRBV10-3 and TRBJ2-2; 11 bases are a match to TRBD2. The CDR3 covers 17 residues. In germline, CDR1 is ENHRY, CDR2 SYGVKD. The ends lost 4 bases at V and 3 bases at J; junction bases unmatched: 7. CDR3 residues: CAISVLAGDVDTGELFF. The CDR3 nucleotides read TGTGCCATCAGTGTACTAGCGGGGGATGTGGACACCGGGGAGCTGTTTTTT.

The chain links TRBV2 to TRBJ1-6; TRBD1 might be the D (6 bases). Looked up from germline, CDR1 is SNHLY and CDR2 is FYNNEI. Trimming left V 4 bases short and J 11 bases short, with 15 bases between. The CDR3 spans 14 residues. CDR3 residues: CASSAETQGPPLHF. The CDR3, as DNA: TGTGCCAGCAGTGCCGAAACACAGGGTCCACCCCTCCACTTT.

CDR3 amino acids: CASTRLGGSNTGELFF. The CDR3 bases are TGTGCCAGTACACGCCTCGGGGGGTCGAACACCGGGGAGCTGTTTTTT. This chain connects TRBV19 to TRBJ2-2; 7 bases align to TRBD2. In germline, CDR1 is LNHDA, CDR2 SQIVND (reference sequence). Losses at the gene ends were 7 bases for V and 0 bases for J; bases not matched to a gene: 8. This CDR3 has 16 amino acids.

This clone was detected a few times. DNA for the CDR3: TGTGCCAGCAGCACCCGAGAAGATACGCAGTATTTT. Amino acids: CASSTREDTQYF. V gene TRBV5-5 combines with J gene TRBJ2-3; D call uncertain. The length of the CDR3 is 12 residues. Germline assignment: CDR1 SGHKS and CDR2 YYEKEE (reference sequence). Trimming removed 4 bases from V and 5 bases from J, with 8 bases in between.

V and J are TRBV4-2 and TRBJ2-1, with a weak D call TRBD2 (6 bases). Germline-derived CDR1 and CDR2 are LGHNA and YNFKEQ. This CDR3 is built from 18 residues. Trimming shortened V by 4 bases and J by 0 bases, and 19 bases separated the two germline ends. The CDR3 here is CASSLNWRDASSYNEQFF. The CDR3 DNA reads TGTGCCAGCAGCCTGAACTGGCGGGACGCAAGCTCCTACAATGAGCAGTTCTTC.

V gene TRBV3-1 (or the pseudogene TRBV3-2) combines with J gene TRBJ2-5; 7 nucleotides align to TRBD2. The CDR3 consists of 16 residues. Germline CDR1 LGHDT, CDR2 YNNKEL (reference sequence). Trimming cost V 5 bases and J 2 bases; bases outside gene matches: 11. The CDR3 sequence: CASSRTSRTRQETQYF. DNA for the CDR3: TGTGCCAGCAGCAGAACCTCCCGGACTAGACAAGAGACCCAGTACTTC.

The gene calls are TRBV30 and TRBJ1-1; possible D gene TRBD1, 5 bases. This CDR3 contains 15 residues. V shed 4 bases and J shed 3 bases, with 18 bases lying between them. Germline CDR1 reads GTSNPN; CDR2 reads SVGIG (reference sequence). The CDR3 nucleotides are TGTGCCTGGACTCTCGGGGGGGGTGGATACACTGAAGCTTTCTTT. Translating gives CAWTLGGGGYTEAFF. The full variable domain, completed using reference TRBV30 and TRBJ1-1, is SQTIHQWPATLVQPVGSPLSLECTVEGTSNPNLYWYRQAAGRGLQLLFYSVGIGQISSEVPQNLSASRPQDRQFILSSKKLLLSDSGFYLCAWTLGGGGYTEAFFGQGTRLTVV.

This chain connects TRBV7-9 to TRBJ1-2; D uncertain. With 3 bases removed from V and 8 bases from J, the gap between germline ends came to 16 bases. From germline, CDR1 is SEHNR and CDR2 FQNEAQ (reference sequence). CDR3 size: 14 residues. CDR3 loop: CASSFNGDLAGYTF. For the CDR3, the DNA is TGTGCCAGCAGCTTTAACGGGGATCTGGCCGGCTACACCTTC. Full variable domain (outside the CDR3, taken from reference TRBV7-9 and TRBJ1-2): DTGVSQNPRHKITKRGQNVTFRCDPISEHNRLYWYRQTLGQGPEFLTYFQNEAQLEKSRLLSDRFSAERPKGSFSTLEIQRTEQGDSAMYLCASSFNGDLAGYTFGSGTRLTVV.

The rearrangement joins TRBV12-3 or TRBV12-4 to TRBJ2-1; TRBD1 matches 8 bases. V lost 7 bases to trimming and J lost 8 bases; unmatched junction nucleotides: 1. The CDR3 runs 11 residues. The CDR3 sequence: CASTDRDEQFF. In nucleotides, the CDR3 is TGTGCCAGCACGGACAGGGATGAGCAGTTCTTC.

This clone was seen only once. This chain links TRBV2 with TRBJ2-5, with 12 bases aligning to TRBD1. Germline lookup yields CDR1 SNHLY and CDR2 FYNNEI. The CDR3 runs 15 residues. V lost 5 bases, J lost 5 bases, and 6 bases stayed unmatched. The CDR3 nucleotides read TGTGCCAGCAGTTCCGGGACAGGGGGCCGGGAGACCCAGTACTTC. As protein: CASSSGTGGRETQYF.

The gene calls are TRBV3-1 (or the pseudogene TRBV3-2) and TRBJ1-2; D unclear. V was cut by 4 bases and J by 8 bases, with 14 bases left in between. The V gene's germline CDR1 is LGHDT and CDR2 YNNKEL (reference sequence). The CDR3 spans 13 residues. The CDR3 nucleotides read TGTGCCAGCAGCCCCACACGTCACCTCGGCTACACCTTC. Its translation: CASSPTRHLGYTF.